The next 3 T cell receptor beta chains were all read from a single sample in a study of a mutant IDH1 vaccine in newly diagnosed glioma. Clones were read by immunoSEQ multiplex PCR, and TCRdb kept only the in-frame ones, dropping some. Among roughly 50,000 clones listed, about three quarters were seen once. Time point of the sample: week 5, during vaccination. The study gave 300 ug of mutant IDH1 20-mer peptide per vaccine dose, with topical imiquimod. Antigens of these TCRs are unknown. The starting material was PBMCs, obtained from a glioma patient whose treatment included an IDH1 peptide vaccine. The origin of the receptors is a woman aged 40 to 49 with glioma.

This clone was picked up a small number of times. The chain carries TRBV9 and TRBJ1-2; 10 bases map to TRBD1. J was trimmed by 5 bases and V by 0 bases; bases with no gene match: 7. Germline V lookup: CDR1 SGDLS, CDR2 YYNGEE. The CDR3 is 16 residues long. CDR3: CASSVAPGQGTYGYTF. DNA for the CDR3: TGTGCCAGCAGCGTAGCTCCGGGACAGGGGACGTATGGCTACACCTTC.

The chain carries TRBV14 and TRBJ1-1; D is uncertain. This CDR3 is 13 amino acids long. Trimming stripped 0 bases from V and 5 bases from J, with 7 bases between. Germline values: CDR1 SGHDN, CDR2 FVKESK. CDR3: CASSQDSKTEAFF. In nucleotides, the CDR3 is TGTGCCAGCAGCCAAGATTCTAAAACTGAAGCTTTCTTT. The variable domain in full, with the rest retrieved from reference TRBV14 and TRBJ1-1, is EAGVTQFPSHSVIEKGQTVTLRCDPISGHDNLYWYRRVMGKEIKFLLHFVKESKQDESGMPNNRFLAERTGGTYSTLKVQPAELEDSGVYFCASSQDSKTEAFFGQGTRLTVV.

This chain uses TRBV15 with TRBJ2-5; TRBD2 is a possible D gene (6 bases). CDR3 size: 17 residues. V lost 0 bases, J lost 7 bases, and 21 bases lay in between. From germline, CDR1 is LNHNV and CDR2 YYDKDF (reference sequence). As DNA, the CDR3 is TGTGCCACCAGCAGAGATCAACCGCGTAGCGGTGAAGGGACCCAGTACTTC. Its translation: CATSRDQPRSGEGTQYF.